The source of this TCR beta chain is a study of STAT3 mutations in large granular lymphocyte leukemia. Overall study context: Immunosuppressive therapy was given to more than half of T-LGLL patients. Study-wide points: In T-cell large granular lymphocyte leukemia, about half of patients showed multiple immunodominant subclonotypes.

CDR1 MNHNS and CDR2 SASEGT come from the germline V gene. V lost 4 bases and J 2 bases, leaving 8 bases between the germline ends. The CDR3 loop spans 13 amino acids. Remarks on this clone: Its specificity is not known.

The repertoire was sequenced with immunoSEQ multiplex PCR; TCRdb's copy has only in-frame clones and lacks some. The sample lists tens of thousands of clones, 75% to 90% occurring once. V gene TRBV6-1 combines with J gene TRBJ1-1, with D tentatively TRBD1 (5 bases). The sequenced sample was peripheral blood mononuclear cells. The receptor was isolated from a man aged 55 to 70 with T-cell large granular lymphocyte leukemia. Some clones in this sample may be carry-over from other donors' samples. CDR3 in DNA: TGTGCCAGCAGTGGCAGGGTAAACACTGAAGCTTTCTTT. The encoded protein is CASSGRVNTEAFF.